Sequencing of this T cell receptor (beta chain) was carried out in a study of T cells in Graves' hyperthyroidism and ophthalmopathy. The CDR3 is 14 residues long. Between the trimmed V and J ends, which lost 8 bases and 3 bases, there was a span of 19 bases. Germline V CDR1 and CDR2: SQVTM, ANQGSEA. Authors of the study amplified TCR beta CDR3 regions from RNA transcripts. TCR CDR3 regions were first amplified by RT-PCR with HTBI primers. Each CDR3 protein is one row after TCRdb ran MiXCR on the multiplex PCR reads. The repertoire holds 530,000 or so distinct CDR3 sequences, with 35% to 55% as singletons.

The chain carries TRBV29-1 and TRBJ1-2; TRBD1 is a possible D gene (5 bases). The sequenced sample consisted of peripheral blood or thyroid tissue (not recorded which). This sequence was found in a young woman with Graves' hyperthyroidism. CDR3 sequence: CSSYRPDRDYGYTF. The CDR3 nucleotides read TGCAGCAGTTACCGTCCCGACAGAGACTATGGCTACACCTTC.